A single sample is the source of the 14 T cell receptor beta chains below, sequenced in a study of OX40 agonist ivuxolimab in advanced cancers. The protocol was immunoSEQ multiplex PCR, while the TCRdb copy is restricted to in-frame clones and leaves out a portion. The sample holds about 61,000 clones, around nine tenths seen once. Source: CD4+ or CD8+ T cells sorted from blood, taken in a trial of the OX40 agonist ivuxolimab. The origin of the receptors is an adult with an advanced solid tumor such as melanoma, head and neck, liver or kidney cancer.

The gene calls are TRBV10-3 and TRBJ1-4, with 9 nucleotides matching TRBD1. J lost 5 bases, V lost 2 bases, and 3 bases had no gene match. Germline values: CDR1 ENHRY, CDR2 SYGVKD. This CDR3 has 15 amino acids. DNA for the CDR3: TGTGCCATCAGTGAGGGGGACAGGGCGAATGAAAAACTGTTTTTT. Encoded protein: CAISEGDRANEKLFF.

The V call is TRBV9, the J call TRBJ2-7; possibly TRBD1 or TRBD2 for D (5 bases each). This CDR3 region has 15 residues. The V and J ends lost 4 bases and 2 bases respectively, with 16 bases between them. Germline assignment: CDR1 SGDLS and CDR2 YYNGEE. The CDR3: CASSPGPTAAYEQYF. For the CDR3, the DNA is TGTGCCAGCAGCCCGGGACCCACCGCCGCCTACGAGCAGTACTTC.

The chain links TRBV9 to TRBJ1-6, with D perhaps TRBD1 (6 bases). V lost 0 bases to trimming and J lost 9 bases, with 13 bases between them. Germline CDR1 is SGDLS and CDR2 is YYNGEE. CDR3 length: 15 residues. The CDR3 spells CASSVGESGVSPLHF. In DNA form, the CDR3 reads TGTGCCAGCAGCGTAGGGGAATCAGGGGTTTCACCCCTCCACTTT.

This clone was detected only a few times. V is TRBV19 and J is TRBJ1-6, with D perhaps TRBD1 (5 bases). With 6 bases removed from V and 3 bases from J, the gap between germline ends came to 9 bases. The germline V gene encodes CDR1 LNHDA and CDR2 SQIVND (reference sequence). The CDR3 consists of 14 residues. CDR3 region: CASRSGNYNSPLHF. The CDR3, as DNA: TGTGCCAGTAGATCAGGGAACTATAATTCACCCCTCCACTTT.

This chain uses TRBV13 with TRBJ2-7; TRBD2 might be the D (5 bases). Germline V gives CDR1 PRHDT, CDR2 FYEKMQ (reference sequence). V was pared by 5 bases and J by 0 bases, with 11 bases between. The CDR3 extends over 14 amino acids. The CDR3 region is CASSPFEGSYEQYF. The CDR3 DNA sequence: TGTGCCAGCAGCCCCTTCGAGGGCTCCTACGAGCAGTACTTC.

This clone was counted only a few times. The gene calls are TRBV4-2 and TRBJ2-7; D is unresolved. The CDR3 runs to 11 residues. From germline, CDR1 is LGHNA and CDR2 YNFKEQ. Trimming removed 5 bases at V and 0 bases at J, with 2 bases between. The DNA for the CDR3 is TGTGCCAGCAGCTTCTCCTACGAGCAGTACTTC. This gives the protein CASSFSYEQYF.

The J gene is TRBJ2-7, the V gene TRBV2, with 12 nucleotides matching TRBD2. This CDR3 comprises 14 residues. Germline-derived CDR1 and CDR2 are SNHLY and FYNNEI. The ends lost 3 bases at V and 4 bases at J; junction bases unmatched: 1. This CDR3 reads CASSDTSGGYEQYF. CDR3 bases: TGTGCCAGCAGTGATACTAGCGGGGGGTACGAGCAGTACTTC.

The sample holds one count of this clone. V gene TRBV6-1 combines with J gene TRBJ1-2; D unresolved. The CDR3 is made up of 15 amino acids. Germline CDR1 MNHNS, CDR2 SASEGT. Trimming left V 0 bases short and J 2 bases short, with 10 bases between. CDR3 in amino acids: CASSEAVSTNYGYTF. In DNA form, the CDR3 reads TGTGCCAGCAGTGAAGCAGTTTCGACGAACTATGGCTACACCTTC.

This clone has a single count. This rearrangement joins TRBV19 to TRBJ2-3, with 10 bases that match TRBD2. The CDR3 runs to 14 residues. V dropped 7 bases and J dropped 6; count of bases not matched to a gene: 7. Germline CDR1 reads LNHDA; CDR2 reads SQIVND (reference sequence). CDR3 residues: CASNRAGGRDTQYF. Here the CDR3 DNA reads TGTGCCAGTAACAGAGCGGGGGGGCGCGATACGCAGTATTTT. Based on the CDR3 plus reference TRBV19 and TRBJ2-3, the full variable domain is DGGITQSPKYLFRKEGQNVTLSCEQNLNHDAMYWYRQDPGQGLRLIYYSQIVNDFQKGDIAEGYSVSREKKESFPLTVTSAQKNPTAFYLCASNRAGGRDTQYFGPGTRLTVL.

The chain joins TRBV19 to TRBJ1-1, with 7 bases fitting TRBD1. V lost 0 bases to trimming and J lost 0 bases; unmatched junction nucleotides: 22. The CDR3 is 22 amino acids. CDR1 is LNHDA, CDR2 SQIVND, per germline (reference sequence). The CDR3 here is CASSIDYGTDLSIATMNTEAFF. In DNA form, the CDR3 reads TGTGCCAGTAGTATAGATTACGGGACAGACCTCTCCATCGCGACCATGAACACTGAAGCTTTCTTT.

This chain links TRBV18 with TRBJ2-1; D not certain. From germline, CDR1 is KGHSH and CDR2 LQKENI. Trimming removed 0 bases from V and 9 bases from J, with 6 bases in between. The CDR3 runs to 12 residues. The CDR3 reads CASSPPGGEQFF. The CDR3 bases are TGTGCCAGCTCACCACCGGGTGGTGAGCAGTTCTTC.

This chain uses TRBV10-3 with TRBJ2-5; 13 bases match TRBD2. The CDR3 runs to 15 residues. CDR1 and CDR2 (germline): ENHRY, SYGVKD. The ends lost 5 bases at V and 2 bases at J; junction bases unmatched: 2. The chain's CDR3 is CAISQLAGGQETQYF. CDR3 DNA sequence: TGTGCCATCAGTCAACTAGCGGGGGGGCAAGAGACCCAGTACTTC.

The V and J genes are TRBV7-9 and TRBJ2-3; 7 bases align to TRBD2. CDR1 is SEHNR and CDR2 is FQNEAQ in the germline V gene (reference sequence). With 3 bases clipped from V and 2 bases from J, the junction kept 2 bases outside the gene matches. The CDR3 extends over 14 amino acids. In DNA, the CDR3 is TGTGCCAGCAGCTTCGGGGGGTTCACAGATACGCAGTATTTT. Protein sequence: CASSFGGFTDTQYF.

This chain links TRBV9 with TRBJ2-7, with 10 bases lining up with TRBD1. The CDR3 is made up of 14 amino acids. Germline V gives CDR1 SGDLS, CDR2 YYNGEE. The V gene end was trimmed by 4 bases and the J gene end by 6 bases; junction bases not matched to a gene: 7. CDR3 loop: CASSTDRGRAEQYF. CDR3 bases: TGTGCCAGCAGCACCGACAGGGGGCGCGCCGAGCAGTACTTC.